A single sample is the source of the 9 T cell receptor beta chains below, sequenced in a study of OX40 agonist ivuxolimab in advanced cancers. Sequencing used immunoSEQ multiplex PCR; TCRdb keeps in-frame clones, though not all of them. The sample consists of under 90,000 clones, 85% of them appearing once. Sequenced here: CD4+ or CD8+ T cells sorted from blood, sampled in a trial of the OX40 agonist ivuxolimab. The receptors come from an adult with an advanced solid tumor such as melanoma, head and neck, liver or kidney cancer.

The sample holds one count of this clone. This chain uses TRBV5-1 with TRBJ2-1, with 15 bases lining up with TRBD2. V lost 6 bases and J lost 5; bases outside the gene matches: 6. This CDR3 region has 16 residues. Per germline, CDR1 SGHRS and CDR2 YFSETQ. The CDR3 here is CASNGLAGGPNNEQFF. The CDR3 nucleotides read TGCGCCAGCAATGGACTAGCGGGAGGGCCGAACAATGAGCAGTTCTTC.

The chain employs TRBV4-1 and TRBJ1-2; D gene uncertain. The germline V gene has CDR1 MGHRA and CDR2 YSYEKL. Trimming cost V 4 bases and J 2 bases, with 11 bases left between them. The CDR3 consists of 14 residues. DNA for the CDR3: TGCGCCAGCAGCCTCGGACCAAACAACTATGGCTACACCTTC. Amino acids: CASSLGPNNYGYTF.

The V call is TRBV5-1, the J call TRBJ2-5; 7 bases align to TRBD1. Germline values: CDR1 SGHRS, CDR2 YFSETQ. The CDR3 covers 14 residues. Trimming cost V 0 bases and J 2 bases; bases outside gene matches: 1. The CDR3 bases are TGCGCCAGCAGCTTGGGGGGACAGCAAGAGACCCAGTACTTC. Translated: CASSLGGQQETQYF. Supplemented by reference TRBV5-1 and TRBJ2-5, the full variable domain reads KAGVTQTPRYLIKTRGQQVTLSCSPISGHRSVSWYQQTPGQGLQFLFEYFSETQRNKGNFPGRFSGRQFSNSRSEMNVSTLELGDSALYLCASSLGGQQETQYFGPGTRLLVL.

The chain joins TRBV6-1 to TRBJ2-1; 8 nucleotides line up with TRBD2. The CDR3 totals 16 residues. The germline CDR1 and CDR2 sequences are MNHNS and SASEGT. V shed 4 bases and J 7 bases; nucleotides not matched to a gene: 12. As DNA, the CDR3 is TGTGCCAGCAGTGCACCCGGGACTAGGACCGTGAATGAGCAGTTCTTC. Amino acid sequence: CASSAPGTRTVNEQFF.

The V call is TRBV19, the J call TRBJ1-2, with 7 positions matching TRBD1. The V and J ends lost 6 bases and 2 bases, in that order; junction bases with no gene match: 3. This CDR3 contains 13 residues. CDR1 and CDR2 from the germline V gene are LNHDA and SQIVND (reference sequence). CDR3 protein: CASREQGNYGYTF. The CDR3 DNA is TGTGCCAGTAGGGAACAGGGGAACTATGGCTACACCTTC.

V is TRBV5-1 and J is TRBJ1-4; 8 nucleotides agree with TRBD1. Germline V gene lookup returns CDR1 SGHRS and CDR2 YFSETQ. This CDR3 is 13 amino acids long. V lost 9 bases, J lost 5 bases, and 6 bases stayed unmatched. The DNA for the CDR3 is TGCGCCACCCGGACAGGGCAAAATGAAAAACTGTTTTTT. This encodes CATRTGQNEKLFF.

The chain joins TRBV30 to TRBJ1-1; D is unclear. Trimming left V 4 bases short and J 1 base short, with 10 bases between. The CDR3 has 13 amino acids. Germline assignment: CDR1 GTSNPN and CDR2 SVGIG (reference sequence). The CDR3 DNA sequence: TGTGCCTGGACCCGACGGGCGAACACTGAAGCTTTCTTT. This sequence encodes CAWTRRANTEAFF. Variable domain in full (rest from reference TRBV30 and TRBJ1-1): SQTIHQWPATLVQPVGSPLSLECTVEGTSNPNLYWYRQAAGRGLQLLFYSVGIGQISSEVPQNLSASRPQDRQFILSSKKLLLSDSGFYLCAWTRRANTEAFFGQGTRLTVV.

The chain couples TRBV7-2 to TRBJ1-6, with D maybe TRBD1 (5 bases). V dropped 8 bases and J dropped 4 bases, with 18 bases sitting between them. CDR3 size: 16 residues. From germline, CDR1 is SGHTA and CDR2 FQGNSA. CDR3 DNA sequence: TGTGCCAGCGGTCCTAAAGGAGGGACTTATAATTCACCCCTCCACTTT. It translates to CASGPKGGTYNSPLHF.

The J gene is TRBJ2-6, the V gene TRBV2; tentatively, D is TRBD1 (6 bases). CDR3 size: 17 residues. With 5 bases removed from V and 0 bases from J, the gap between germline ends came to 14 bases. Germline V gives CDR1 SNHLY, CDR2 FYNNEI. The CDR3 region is CASSSDSPPSGANVLTF. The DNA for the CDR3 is TGTGCCAGCAGTTCGGACAGCCCACCCTCTGGGGCCAACGTCCTGACTTTC. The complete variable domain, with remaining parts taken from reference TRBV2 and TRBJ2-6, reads EPEVTQTPSHQVTQMGQEVILRCVPISNHLYFYWYRQILGQKVEFLVSFYNNEISEKSEIFDDQFSVERPDGSNFTLKIRSTKLEDSAMYFCASSSDSPPSGANVLTFGAGSRLTVL.